The 28 T cell receptor beta chains in this list originate from one sample, sequenced in a study of blood T cell repertoires in COVID-19. Some clones are missing from TCRdb's copy, which holds only in-frame ones; the method was immunoSEQ multiplex PCR. The sample comprises about 180,000 clones, roughly 81% of which are singletons, and 10% to 15% rests with the top ten. Sequenced material: peripheral blood. The source of these receptors is a woman over 75 with COVID-19, enrolled during active disease.

The V gene is TRBV3-1 (or the pseudogene TRBV3-2), the J gene TRBJ2-7, with TRBD2 identical over 10 bases. Trimming cost V 5 bases and J 5 bases; bases outside gene matches: 6. Germline assignment: CDR1 LGHDT and CDR2 YNNKEL (reference sequence). This CDR3 contains 14 residues. Here the CDR3 reads CASSSASGSNEQYF. For the CDR3, the DNA is TGTGCCAGCAGCTCGGCTAGCGGGAGCAACGAGCAGTACTTC.

The gene calls are TRBV5-4 and TRBJ2-3; 10 bases align to TRBD2. The CDR3 covers 16 residues. CDR1 and CDR2 from the germline V gene are SGHNT and YYREEE (reference sequence). Losses at the gene ends were 2 bases for V and 3 bases for J; bases not matched to a gene: 6. CDR3 region: CASSFDGTSETDTQYF. CDR3 bases: TGTGCCAGCAGCTTTGACGGGACTAGCGAGACAGATACGCAGTATTTT.

The chain recombines TRBV7-6 with TRBJ2-7; D is uncertain. The germline V gene has CDR1 SGHVS and CDR2 FNYEAQ. CDR3 size: 14 residues. V was shortened by 1 base and J by 0 bases, with 7 bases between the two germline ends. This chain's CDR3 is CASSLVVSSYEQYF. The CDR3 DNA reads TGTGCCAGCAGCTTAGTGGTCAGCTCCTACGAGCAGTACTTC.

V usage is TRBV7-6 and J usage is TRBJ1-1; D not resolved. Germline CDR1 is SGHVS and CDR2 is FNYEAQ. The CDR3 contains 17 residues. V was clipped by 3 bases and J by 3 bases, with 20 bases between them. CDR3 sequence (DNA): TGTGCCAGCAGCTTCACTTCGGGGAGCGGCGGATACACTGAAGCTTTCTTT. It specifies CASSFTSGSGGYTEAFF.

This sequence joins TRBV15 and TRBJ1-3; maybe TRBD1 (6 bases). V was clipped by 0 bases and J by 0 bases, with 12 bases between them. This CDR3 is 17 amino acids long. CDR1 is LNHNV, CDR2 YYDKDF, per germline (reference sequence). This CDR3 is CATSREGAASSGNTIYF. The CDR3 coding sequence is TGTGCCACCAGCAGAGAGGGGGCAGCGAGCTCTGGAAACACCATATATTTT.

The chain uses TRBV11-2 and TRBJ2-1; 12 bases map to TRBD2. The V gene end was trimmed by 4 bases and the J gene end by 9 bases; junction bases not matched to a gene: 7. The CDR3 loop spans 15 amino acids. Germline CDR1 and CDR2: SGHAT and FQNNGV. CDR3 in amino acids: CASSSLAGGRAEQFF. The CDR3 DNA reads as TGTGCCAGCAGCTCCCTAGCGGGAGGGCGGGCTGAGCAGTTCTTC.

The chain combines TRBV5-1 with TRBJ2-7; TRBD1 might be the D (5 bases). The V gene lost 3 bases and the J gene lost 6 bases, with 19 bases spanning the gap. CDR1 and CDR2 (germline): SGHRS, YFSETQ. This CDR3 has 15 amino acids. Here the CDR3 DNA reads TGCGCCAGCAGCTGGGGATTACCTGGAAGGGGCGAGCAGTACTTC. It is translated as CASSWGLPGRGEQYF.

The chain joins TRBV4-1 to TRBJ2-7, with a weak D call TRBD2 (5 bases). The CDR3 spans 14 residues. Germline V gene sequence: CDR1 MGHRA, CDR2 YSYEKL. Trimming shortened V by 0 bases and J by 4 bases, and 10 bases separated the two germline ends. This chain's CDR3 is CASSQEPGEYEQYF. The DNA of the CDR3 is TGCGCCAGCAGCCAAGAGCCCGGGGAGTACGAGCAGTACTTC.

V and J are TRBV2 and TRBJ1-2; a weak D match, TRBD1 (6 bases). Germline V gives CDR1 SNHLY, CDR2 FYNNEI. Trimming removed 4 bases at V and 4 bases at J, with 10 bases between. The CDR3 loop spans 13 amino acids. The CDR3: CASSAGEGYGYTF. CDR3 bases: TGTGCCAGCAGTGCAGGGGAGGGCTATGGCTACACCTTC.

The CDR3 DNA follows: TGTGCCAGCGAATCTGGGGCGTTCTCTGGAAACACCATATATTTT. Protein: CASESGAFSGNTIYF. The chain couples TRBV18 to TRBJ1-3; possibly TRBD1 for D (5 bases). In germline, CDR1 is KGHSH, CDR2 LQKENI. V was clipped by 8 bases and J by 0 bases, with 14 bases between them. This CDR3 is 15 amino acids long.

This clone was found a few times. The chain links TRBV27 to TRBJ2-7; 10 nucleotides match TRBD2. This CDR3 has 14 residues. Germline values: CDR1 MNHEY, CDR2 SMNVEV (reference sequence). V lost 3 bases to trimming and J lost 5 bases; unmatched junction nucleotides: 4. As DNA, the CDR3 is TGTGCCAGCAGTTTTAGCGGGAGGCCCCACGAGCAGTACTTC. This sequence encodes CASSFSGRPHEQYF.

The chain uses TRBV7-9 and TRBJ1-2; D possibly corresponds to TRBD1 (5 bases). Germline V gene sequence: CDR1 SEHNR, CDR2 FQNEAQ (reference sequence). The CDR3 length is 16 residues. Trimming took off 0 bases at V and 8 bases at J, with 19 bases between the two ends. The CDR3 region is CASSLALEGLVGGYTF. The CDR3 DNA reads TGTGCCAGCAGCTTAGCGCTGGAGGGACTCGTCGGGGGCTACACCTTC. The full variable domain, in which reference TRBV7-9 and TRBJ1-2 provide the parts outside the CDR3, is DTGVSQNPRHKITKRGQNVTFRCDPISEHNRLYWYRQTLGQGPEFLTYFQNEAQLEKSRLLSDRFSAERPKGSFSTLEIQRTEQGDSAMYLCASSLALEGLVGGYTFGSGTRLTVV.

This chain uses TRBV19 with TRBJ2-6; D may be TRBD2 (5 bases). The V end was cut by 5 bases, the J end by 0 bases, with 8 bases between. The CDR3 sequence is 15 residues long. Germline V CDR1 and CDR2: LNHDA, SQIVND (reference sequence). Here the CDR3 DNA reads TGTGCCAGTAGTGTACGGGGCTCTGGGGCCAACGTCCTGACTTTC. Protein product: CASSVRGSGANVLTF.

This clone was seen once. The CDR3 nucleotides are TGTGCCAGCAGCGTAGGGACTAGCGGGTATGAGCAGTTCTTC. Translating gives CASSVGTSGYEQFF. This rearrangement joins TRBV9 to TRBJ2-1; 11 nucleotides match TRBD2. The germline CDR1 and CDR2 sequences are SGDLS and YYNGEE. The CDR3 has 14 residues. Trimming cost V 0 bases and J 8 bases; bases outside gene matches: 1. Using reference TRBV9 and TRBJ2-1 for the parts outside the CDR3, the full variable domain is DSGVTQTPKHLITATGQRVTLRCSPRSGDLSVYWYQQSLDQGLQFLIQYYNGEERAKGNILERFSAQQFPDLHSELNLSSLELGDSALYFCASSVGTSGYEQFFGPGTRLTVL.

This sequence joins TRBV11-2 and TRBJ2-1, with 8 bases aligning to TRBD1. Germline V lookup: CDR1 SGHAT, CDR2 FQNNGV. J was trimmed by 5 bases and V by 4 bases; bases with no gene match: 1. This CDR3 spans 13 amino acids. The CDR3 here is CASSSDRDNEQFF. In DNA form, the CDR3 reads TGTGCCAGCAGCTCGGACAGGGACAATGAGCAGTTCTTC.

V usage is TRBV5-1 and J usage is TRBJ2-7, with D uncertain. V dropped 1 base and J dropped 0 bases, with 14 bases sitting between them. Germline CDR1 is SGHRS and CDR2 is YFSETQ. CDR3 length: 16 residues. The CDR3 here is CASSLRWALSSYEQYF. The CDR3 nucleotides are TGCGCCAGCAGCTTGCGGTGGGCTTTGAGCTCCTACGAGCAGTACTTC.

V usage is TRBV4-2 and J usage is TRBJ2-3, with D possibly TRBD2 on 7 matching bases. Germline V gene data show CDR1 as LGHNA and CDR2 as YNFKEQ. Trimming cost V 0 bases and J 4 bases, with 14 bases left between them. The CDR3 has 16 amino acids. CDR3: CASSQELPGGADTQYF. CDR3 DNA sequence: TGTGCCAGCAGCCAAGAATTACCGGGGGGCGCAGATACGCAGTATTTT.

This clone was observed a few times. V and J are TRBV4-3 and TRBJ1-1; possible D gene TRBD1, 5 bases. Germline V CDR1 and CDR2: LGHNA, YSLEER. V was cut by 0 bases and J by 6 bases, with 8 bases left in between. This CDR3 has 13 amino acids. For the CDR3, the DNA is TGCGCCAGCAGCCAAGATTGGGGCGCTGAAGCTTTCTTT. This gives the protein CASSQDWGAEAFF.

The chain couples TRBV4-2 to TRBJ2-5; 16 nucleotides line up with TRBD2. Trimming cost V 4 bases and J 4 bases; bases outside gene matches: 6. CDR3 length equals 17 residues. CDR1 and CDR2 from the germline V gene are LGHNA and YNFKEQ. CDR3 amino acids: CASSRGLAGGPGETQYF. The DNA for the CDR3 is TGTGCCAGCAGCCGGGGACTAGCGGGAGGGCCGGGAGAGACCCAGTACTTC.

The CDR3 spells CASSWGAGGGYTF. The CDR3 DNA sequence: TGTGCCAGCAGCTGGGGAGCCGGCGGTGGCTACACCTTC. The V and J genes are TRBV7-9 and TRBJ1-2; D is ambiguous. CDR1 SEHNR and CDR2 FQNEAQ come from the germline V gene (reference sequence). Trimming pared 4 bases from V and 7 bases from J, leaving 13 bases between. The CDR3 is made up of 13 amino acids.

In this sample, this clone turned up many times. The chain is built from TRBV7-2 and TRBJ1-2; 8 bases are a match to TRBD1. Unmatched junction bases numbered 8, after V lost 5 bases and J lost 3 bases. Germline V lookup: CDR1 SGHTA, CDR2 FQGNSA. This CDR3 comprises 15 residues. This CDR3 is CASSPEHRGYYGYTF. The CDR3, as DNA: TGTGCCAGCAGCCCAGAGCACAGGGGGTACTATGGCTACACCTTC.

This sequence joins TRBV6-4 and TRBJ2-3; 10 nucleotides line up with TRBD2. The V segment lost 2 bases and the J segment 11 bases; nucleotides outside the gene matches: 10. CDR3 size: 15 residues. Germline CDR1 reads MRHNA; CDR2 reads SNTAGT. The CDR3 sequence: CASSDASGGALMQYF. The CDR3 nucleotides read TGTGCCAGCAGTGACGCGAGCGGGGGGGCCTTAATGCAGTATTTT.

The chain carries TRBV5-6 and TRBJ2-7, with TRBD1 as a possible D gene (6 bases). The germline V and J ends were trimmed by 1 base and 0 bases, with 11 bases remaining between them. CDR1 is SGHDT and CDR2 is YYEEEE in the germline V gene. This CDR3 contains 15 residues. CDR3 coding DNA: TGTGCCAGCAGCTTGTTGGGGGCCAGCTCCTACGAGCAGTACTTC. Translation: CASSLLGASSYEQYF. The whole variable domain, filled in from reference TRBV5-6 and TRBJ2-7, reads DAGVTQSPTHLIKTRGQQVTLRCSPKSGHDTVSWYQQALGQGPQFIFQYYEEEERQRGNFPDRFSGHQFPNYSSELNVNALLLGDSALYLCASSLLGASSYEQYFGPGTRLTVT.

The chain employs TRBV30 and TRBJ2-6; D is ambiguous. The CDR3 spans 14 residues. Trimming took 8 bases from V and 1 from J, leaving 12 bases between them. CDR1 and CDR2 (germline): GTSNPN, SVGIG (reference sequence). CDR3 region: CAAATVSGANVLTF. In DNA form, the CDR3 reads TGTGCCGCGGCGACGGTATCTGGGGCCAACGTCCTGACTTTC.

This clone was detected only a few times. Other DNA sequences in the sample encode the same CDR3. J is TRBJ1-1 and V is TRBV11-3, with 7 bases that match TRBD1. The length of the CDR3 is 13 residues. CDR1 is SGHNT, CDR2 YENEEA, per germline. V trimming: 5 bases; J trimming: 6 bases; junction bases outside the gene matches: 6. The DNA for the CDR3 is TGTGCCAGCAGCCCTCGACAGGGTCCTGAAGCTTTCTTT. Translated, it gives CASSPRQGPEAFF.

This clone came up a few times. This sequence joins TRBV3-1 (or the pseudogene TRBV3-2) and TRBJ2-1; no reliable D call. Germline lookup yields CDR1 LGHDT and CDR2 YNNKEL (reference sequence). This CDR3 contains 15 residues. V lost 3 bases to trimming and J lost 0 bases, with 9 bases between them. The CDR3 coding sequence is TGTGCCAGCAGCCAGCTCCCCAGCTCCTACAATGAGCAGTTCTTC. Amino acid sequence: CASSQLPSSYNEQFF.

The V call is TRBV11-2, the J call TRBJ2-5, with no clear D. The CDR3 spans 15 residues. V was cut by 0 bases and J by 6 bases, with 14 bases left in between. CDR1 and CDR2 from the germline V gene are SGHAT and FQNNGV. The CDR3 DNA sequence: TGTGCCAGCAGCTTAGATCGGGTGGCGTGGAAGACCCAGTACTTC. Residues: CASSLDRVAWKTQYF.

The rearrangement uses TRBV30 and TRBJ1-4; D ambiguous. Germline V CDR1 and CDR2: GTSNPN, SVGIG (reference sequence). Trimming removed 4 bases from V and 7 bases from J, with 16 bases in between. The CDR3 spans 14 residues. CDR3 in DNA: TGTGCCTGGACGGCGGGCGAGGCGGGTGAAAAACTGTTTTTT. Amino acids: CAWTAGEAGEKLFF.